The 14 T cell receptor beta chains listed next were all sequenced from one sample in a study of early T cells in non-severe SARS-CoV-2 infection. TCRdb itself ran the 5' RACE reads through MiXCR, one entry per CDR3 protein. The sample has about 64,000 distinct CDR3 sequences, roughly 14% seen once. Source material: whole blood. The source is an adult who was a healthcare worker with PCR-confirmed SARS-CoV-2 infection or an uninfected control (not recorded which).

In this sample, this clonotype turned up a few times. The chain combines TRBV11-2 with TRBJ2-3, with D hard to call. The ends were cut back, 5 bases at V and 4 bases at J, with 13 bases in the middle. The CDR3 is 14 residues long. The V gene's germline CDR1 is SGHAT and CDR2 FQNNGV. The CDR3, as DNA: TGTGCCAGCAGCCGAAGTAGGTGGCCAGATACGCAGTATTTT. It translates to CASSRSRWPDTQYF. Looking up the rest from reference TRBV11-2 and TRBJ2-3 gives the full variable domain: EAGVAQSPRYKIIEKRQSVAFWCNPISGHATLYWYQQILGQGPKLLIQFQNNGVVDDSQLPKDRFSAERLKGVDSTLKIQPAKLEDSAVYLCASSRSRWPDTQYFGPGTRLTVL.

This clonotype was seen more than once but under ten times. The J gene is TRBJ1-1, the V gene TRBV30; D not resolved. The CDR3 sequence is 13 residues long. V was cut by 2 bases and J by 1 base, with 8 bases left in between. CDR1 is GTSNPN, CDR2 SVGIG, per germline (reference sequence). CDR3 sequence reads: CAWSSTPNTEAFF. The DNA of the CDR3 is TGTGCCTGGAGTTCGACACCGAACACTGAAGCTTTCTTT.

CDR3 protein: CASRSNDQPQHF. CDR3 bases: TGTGCCAGCAGGTCGAACGATCAGCCCCAGCATTTT. This chain joins TRBV6-6 and TRBJ1-5; the D is unclear. V was pared by 6 bases and J by 5 bases, with 8 bases between. The CDR3 is made up of 12 amino acids. Per germline, CDR1 MNHNY and CDR2 SVGAGI (reference sequence).

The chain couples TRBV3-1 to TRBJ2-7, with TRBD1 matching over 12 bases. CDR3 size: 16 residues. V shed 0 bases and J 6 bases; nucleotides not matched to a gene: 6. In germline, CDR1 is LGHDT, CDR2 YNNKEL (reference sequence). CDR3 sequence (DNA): TGTGCCAGCAGCCAAGACTCGGGACAGGGGGCCTCCGAGCAGTACTTC. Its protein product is CASSQDSGQGASEQYF.

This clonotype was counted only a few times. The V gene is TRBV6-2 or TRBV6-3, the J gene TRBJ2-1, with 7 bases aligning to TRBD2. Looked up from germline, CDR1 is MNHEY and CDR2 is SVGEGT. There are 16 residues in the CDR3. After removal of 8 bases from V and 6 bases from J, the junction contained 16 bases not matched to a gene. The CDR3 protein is CASSWHGGLGANEQFF. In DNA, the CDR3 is TGTGCCAGCTCTTGGCACGGGGGGTTAGGGGCCAATGAGCAGTTCTTC.

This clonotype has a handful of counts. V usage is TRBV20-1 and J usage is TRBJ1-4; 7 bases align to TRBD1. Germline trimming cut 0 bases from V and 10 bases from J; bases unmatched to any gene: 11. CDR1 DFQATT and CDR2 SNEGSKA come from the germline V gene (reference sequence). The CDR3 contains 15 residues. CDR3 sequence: CSARDSSRGGGKLFF. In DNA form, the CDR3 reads TGCAGTGCTAGAGATAGTTCCAGGGGGGGCGGAAAACTGTTTTTT.

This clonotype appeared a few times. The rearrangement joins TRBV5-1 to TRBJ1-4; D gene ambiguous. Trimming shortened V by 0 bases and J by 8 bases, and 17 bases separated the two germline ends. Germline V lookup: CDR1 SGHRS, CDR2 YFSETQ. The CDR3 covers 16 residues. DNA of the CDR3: TGCGCCAGCAGCTTGGGAGTGGGAGCCTTCGGGGAAAAACTGTTTTTT. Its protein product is CASSLGVGAFGEKLFF.

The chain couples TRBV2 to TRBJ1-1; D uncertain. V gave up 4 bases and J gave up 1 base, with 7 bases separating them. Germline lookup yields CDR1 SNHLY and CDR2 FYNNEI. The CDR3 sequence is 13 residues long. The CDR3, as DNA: TGTGCCAGCAGTGGGGAGACGAACACTGAAGCTTTCTTT. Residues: CASSGETNTEAFF.

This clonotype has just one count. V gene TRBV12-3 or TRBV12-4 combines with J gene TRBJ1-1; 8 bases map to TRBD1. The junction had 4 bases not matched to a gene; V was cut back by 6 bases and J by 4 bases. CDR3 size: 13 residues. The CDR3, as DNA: TGTGCCAGCAGCCAGACAGGGGTCACTGAAGCTTTCTTT. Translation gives CASSQTGVTEAFF.

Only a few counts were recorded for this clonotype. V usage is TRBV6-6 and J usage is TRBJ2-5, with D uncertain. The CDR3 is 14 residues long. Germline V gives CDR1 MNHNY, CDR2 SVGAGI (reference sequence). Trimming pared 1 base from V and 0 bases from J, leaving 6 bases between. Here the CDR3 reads CASSYWQYQETQYF. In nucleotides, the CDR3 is TGTGCCAGCAGTTACTGGCAGTACCAAGAGACCCAGTACTTC.

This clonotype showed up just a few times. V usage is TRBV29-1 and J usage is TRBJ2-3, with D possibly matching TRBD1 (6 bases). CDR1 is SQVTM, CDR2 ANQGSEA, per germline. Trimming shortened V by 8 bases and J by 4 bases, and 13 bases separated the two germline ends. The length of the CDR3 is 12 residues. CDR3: CSLTRGADTQYF. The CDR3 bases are TGCAGCCTGACCAGGGGCGCAGATACGCAGTATTTT.

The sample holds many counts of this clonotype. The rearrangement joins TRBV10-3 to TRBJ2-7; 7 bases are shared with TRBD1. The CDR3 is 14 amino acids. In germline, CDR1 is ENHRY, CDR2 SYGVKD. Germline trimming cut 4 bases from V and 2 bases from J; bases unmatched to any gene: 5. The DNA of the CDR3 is TGTGCCATCAGTGGGGACAGTAACCCCTACGAGCAGTACTTC. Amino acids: CAISGDSNPYEQYF.

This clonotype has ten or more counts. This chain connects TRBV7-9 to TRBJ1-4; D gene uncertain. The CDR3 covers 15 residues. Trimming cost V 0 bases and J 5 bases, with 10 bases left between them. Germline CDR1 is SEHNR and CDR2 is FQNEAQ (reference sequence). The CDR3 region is CASSLAVAGNEKLFF. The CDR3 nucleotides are TGTGCCAGCAGCTTAGCCGTGGCGGGAAATGAAAAACTGTTTTTT.

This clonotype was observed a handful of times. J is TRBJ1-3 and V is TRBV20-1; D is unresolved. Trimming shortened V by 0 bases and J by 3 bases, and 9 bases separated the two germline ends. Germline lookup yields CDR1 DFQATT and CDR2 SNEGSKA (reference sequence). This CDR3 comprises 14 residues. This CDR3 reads CSAREGNHGNTIYF. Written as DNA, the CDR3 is TGCAGTGCTAGAGAGGGTAATCATGGAAACACCATATATTTT.